These 10 T cell receptor beta chains originate from one sample sequenced in a study of low-dose radiotherapy and immunotherapy resistance in tumors. Primers targeting TRAV and TRBV primed first-strand cDNA, covering alpha and beta chains. A constant-region primer paired with the V-primer adapter amplified TCRs over 20 PCR cycles. TCRdb re-analysed the reads in MiXCR, keeping a single row per CDR3 protein. The sample includes some 57,000 distinct CDR3 sequences, 20% to 25% of them seen just once. Time point defined: after trial treatment. Treatment described: LDRT plus nivolumab, ipilimumab, low-dose cyclophosphamide and aspirin (RACIN trial). Material: PBMCs, obtained after low-dose radiotherapy plus immunotherapy. The origin of the receptors is a male donor with prostate cancer.

This clonotype has a count of ten or more. The chain links TRBV13 to TRBJ2-7; D unresolved. This CDR3 has 13 amino acids. Germline assignment: CDR1 PRHDT and CDR2 FYEKMQ (reference sequence). Trimming took 0 bases from V and 6 from J, leaving 9 bases between them. The CDR3, as DNA: TGTGCCAGCAGCTTAGGCGCCGGATCCGAGCAGTACTTC. It encodes CASSLGAGSEQYF.

The sample holds many counts of this clonotype. The rearrangement links TRBV7-8 to TRBJ2-6; 9 bases map to TRBD1. Germline V CDR1 and CDR2: SGHVS, FQNEAQ. Trimming cost V 10 bases and J 0 bases; bases outside gene matches: 7. The CDR3 totals 16 residues. CDR3 sequence (DNA): TGTGCCATCGTACAGGGGGCTGACTCTGGGGCCAACGTCCTGACTTTC. Translation: CAIVQGADSGANVLTF.

This clonotype has at least ten counts. CDR3 in amino acids: CASKGAWGTEAFF. CDR3 nucleotide sequence: TGTGCCAGTAAGGGGGCATGGGGCACTGAAGCTTTCTTT. J is TRBJ1-1 and V is TRBV19; TRBD1 matches at 7 bases. The V gene's germline CDR1 is LNHDA and CDR2 SQIVND (reference sequence). J gave up 4 bases and V 7 bases, and 6 bases lay outside the gene matches. The CDR3 totals 13 residues.

This clonotype was seen more than once but under ten times. This chain connects TRBV10-3 to TRBJ1-3, with TRBD1 identical over 8 bases. The CDR3 is 14 amino acids. V shed 5 bases, J shed 4 bases, and the junction held 4 bases outside the gene matches. CDR1 is ENHRY and CDR2 is SYGVKD in the germline V gene. The CDR3 coding sequence is TGTGCCATCAGTCCGACAGGGGTAGGAAACACCATATATTTT. It translates to CAISPTGVGNTIYF.

This clonotype has a handful of counts. The V gene is TRBV2, the J gene TRBJ2-5; D assignment may be TRBD1 or TRBD2 (5 bases each). CDR3 length: 15 amino acids. Germline values: CDR1 SNHLY, CDR2 FYNNEI. V lost 7 bases and J lost 1, with 16 bases in between. For the CDR3, the DNA is TGTGCCAGCATCAGGGCGAACGGGGCCCAAGAGACCCAGTACTTC. This encodes CASIRANGAQETQYF.

The sample holds many counts of this clonotype. The CDR3 bases are TGTGCCAGCAGCCAATCTTCTGGACAGTCGGCTTTTTTT. Amino acid sequence: CASSQSSGQSAFF. V gene TRBV3-1 combines with J gene TRBJ1-4; tentatively, D is TRBD1 (6 bases). Germline loops: CDR1 LGHDT, CDR2 YNNKEL (reference sequence). This CDR3 has 13 residues. The V end lost 2 bases, the J end lost 17 bases, and 18 bases lay between the germline ends.

This clonotype was observed at least ten times. The chain is built from TRBV4-1 and TRBJ1-1; D uncertain. The germline V and J ends were trimmed by 3 bases and 2 bases, with 13 bases remaining between them. Germline CDR1 and CDR2: MGHRA and YSYEKL. This CDR3 comprises 15 residues. The CDR3 spells CASSHQDVLNTEAFF. The CDR3 region has the DNA TGCGCCAGCAGCCACCAGGATGTATTAAACACTGAAGCTTTCTTT.

This clonotype turned up a few times. V gene TRBV5-1 combines with J gene TRBJ1-1; D might be TRBD1 (5 bases). V was trimmed by 4 bases and J by 1 base, leaving 14 bases between them. This CDR3 region has 15 residues. Germline assignment: CDR1 SGHRS and CDR2 YFSETQ. CDR3: CASSRDQRQNTEAFF. CDR3 coding DNA: TGCGCCAGCAGCCGGGACCAGAGACAGAACACTGAAGCTTTCTTT.

This clonotype came up many times. The chain couples TRBV7-9 to TRBJ1-5; D is ambiguous. CDR1 is SEHNR, CDR2 FQNEAQ, per germline (reference sequence). Trimming took 1 base from V and 4 from J, leaving 8 bases between them. This CDR3 is 14 amino acids long. The CDR3 loop reads CASSLGARNQPQHF. The CDR3 bases are TGTGCCAGCAGCTTAGGGGCGAGGAATCAGCCCCAGCATTTT. Supplemented by reference TRBV7-9 and TRBJ1-5, the full variable domain reads DTGVSQNPRHKITKRGQNVTFRCDPISEHNRLYWYRQTLGQGPEFLTYFQNEAQLEKSRLLSDRFSAERPKGSFSTLEIQRTEQGDSAMYLCASSLGARNQPQHFGDGTRLSIL.

This chain uses TRBV29-1 with TRBJ2-7, with D perhaps TRBD1 or TRBD2 (7 bases each). The CDR3 runs 13 residues. V was clipped by 5 bases and J by 4 bases, with 15 bases between them. CDR1 SQVTM and CDR2 ANQGSEA come from the germline V gene. CDR3 bases: TGCAGCGTTTCGACAGGGAGGGGTTACGAGCAGTACTTC. It translates to CSVSTGRGYEQYF.